The 13 T cell receptor beta chains presented below share a single source sample, sequenced in a study of CD8+CD57+ T cells in acquired aplastic anemia. CDR3 and TCR beta VDJ profiling relied on a genomic DNA template. Via MiXCR, TCRdb re-called the reads, giving one row per CDR3 protein. This table holds approximately 260,000 distinct CDR3 sequences, approximately 86% found once. Before being chosen for sequencing, patients had shown CD8+CD57+ cell expansion by flow cytometry. The sample was sorted CD4+, CD8+, or CD8+CD57+ T cells (not recorded which) from PBMCs. These receptors originate from a human donor with aplastic anemia.

A word on this clonotype: No conserved phenylalanine or tryptophan ends this CDR3, so it is likely a read error. The limits of the CDR3 on the DNA are not certain, so only TCRdb's listed CDR3 is given. The chain combines TRBV7-9 with TRBJ2-3; the table gives TRBD1 as D, unverified against the DNA. The germline V gene has CDR1 SEHNR and CDR2 FQNEAQ (reference sequence). The CDR3 is 13 residues long, counting both termini. CDR3: CASSVGGSYREYV.

Comment on this clonotype: One junction end does not reproduce the germline sequence, and a read error may be involved. This chain links TRBV2 with TRBJ2-3; D might be TRBD2 (6 bases). Germline V gives CDR1 SNHLY, CDR2 FYNNEI. CDR3 length: 13 amino acids. The CDR3 protein is CASGDGSTHAQYF. The CDR3 nucleotides are TGTGCCAGCGGGGACGGGAGCACCCATGCGCAGTATTTC.

The chain links TRBV7-8 to TRBJ1-2; D is undetermined. The CDR3 runs 15 residues. The V and J ends lost 3 bases and 11 bases respectively, with 22 bases between them. The V gene's germline CDR1 is SGHVS and CDR2 FQNEAQ. The CDR3 sequence: CASSLTPGGEAGYTF. The CDR3 DNA follows: TGTGCCAGCAGCTTGACTCCGGGCGGGGAAGCCGGTTACACCTTC.

This clonotype was observed a few times. The V and J genes are TRBV20-1 and TRBJ1-6, with no clear D. CDR3 length equals 14 residues. Trimming pared 5 bases from V and 5 bases from J, leaving 13 bases between. Germline V gives CDR1 DFQATT, CDR2 SNEGSKA (reference sequence). The CDR3 spells CSASRPSHNSPLHF. CDR3 sequence (DNA): TGCAGTGCTTCCCGACCGAGTCATAATTCACCCCTCCACTTT.

V usage is TRBV15 and J usage is TRBJ2-3; unclear D gene. This CDR3 comprises 14 residues. V was pared by 0 bases and J by 6 bases, with 10 bases between. Germline CDR1 is LNHNV and CDR2 is YYDKDF (reference sequence). The CDR3 is CATSRDGRTDTQYF. The CDR3 coding sequence is TGTGCCACCAGCAGAGATGGACGAACTGATACGCAGTATTTT.

This chain uses TRBV7-2 with TRBJ2-7, with TRBD1 matching over 10 bases. CDR3 length: 18 amino acids. Germline values: CDR1 SGHTA, CDR2 FQGNSA. Trimming cost V 3 bases and J 3 bases; bases outside gene matches: 14. The CDR3 is CASSLTGGAGYRYYEQYV. Written as DNA, the CDR3 is TGTGCCAGCAGCTTGACAGGGGGCGCCGGCTATCGCTACTACGAGCAGTACGTC.

The chain joins TRBV19 to TRBJ2-5, with D possibly matching TRBD1 (6 bases). The CDR3 contains 16 residues. The germline V and J ends were trimmed by 9 bases and 13 bases, with 33 bases remaining between them. Per the germline V gene, CDR1 is LNHDA and CDR2 is SQIVND (reference sequence). CDR3 loop: CARNRAGDRTEETLYF. CDR3 bases: TGTGCCAGAAATAGAGCAGGCGACAGGACGGAGGAGACCTTGTACTTC.

V and J are TRBV20-1 and TRBJ2-5, with 9 bases identical to TRBD2. Germline V lookup: CDR1 DFQATT, CDR2 SNEGSKA (reference sequence). This CDR3 contains 14 residues. The ends lost 0 bases at V and 5 bases at J; junction bases unmatched: 4. This CDR3 is CSARELAGGETQYF. CDR3 bases: TGCAGTGCTAGAGAACTAGCGGGTGGGGAGACCCAGTACTTC.

Turning to this clonotype: This likely comes from a read error, as the CDR3 has no conserved phenylalanine or tryptophan at its end. The DNA is left out, because the CDR3 cannot be placed on it with certainty; the CDR3 is given as TCRdb lists it. V and J are TRBV2 and TRBJ2-5; TRBD1, the table's D call, was not compared with the DNA. From germline, CDR1 is SNHLY and CDR2 FYNNEI. Inclusive of both ends, the CDR3 amounts to 15 amino acids. CDR3 region: CASGDGGTCTQSYCP.

With regard to this clonotype: The junction departs from the called germline gene at one end, perhaps through a read error. This rearrangement joins TRBV7-2 to TRBJ1-6; 10 nucleotides line up with TRBD1. CDR3 length: 14 residues. CDR1 is SGHTA and CDR2 is FQGNSA in the germline V gene. In nucleotides, the CDR3 is TGTGCCAGCAGTTTGACAGGGGGCGCTGCCCCTGGCTACTTT. Residues: CASSLTGGAAPGYF. Together with reference TRBV7-2 and TRBJ1-6, the CDR3 gives the full variable domain: GAGVSQSPSNKVTEKGKDVELRCDPISGHTALYWYRQSLGQGLEFLIYFQGNSAPDKSGLPSDRFSAERTGGSVSTLTIQRTQQEDSAVYLCASSLTGGAAPGYFGNGTRLTVT.

On this clonotype: At one boundary the junction diverges from the germline segment, which might be a read error. The chain is built from TRBV2 and TRBJ2-1; the D gene is possibly TRBD2 (6 bases). The CDR3 covers 13 residues. Germline CDR1 SNHLY, CDR2 FYNNEI. As DNA, the CDR3 is TGTGCCAGCAGTGATGGGGGGATAAATGAGCAGTCTTTC. It is translated as CASSDGGINEQSF.

As to this clonotype: The conserved phenylalanine or tryptophan is not found at the CDR3 terminus, so this likely reflects a read error. The chain combines TRBV9 with TRBJ2-3; D gene unclear. The better agreement between TRBJ1-5 and the DNA end casts doubt on the J call. Germline V gene lookup returns CDR1 SGDLS and CDR2 YYNGEE. The CDR3 covers 13 residues. CDR3 DNA: TGTGCCAGCAGGGACGGGGTCACAGATACGCAGCATTAT. Its translation is CASRDGVTDTQHY.

The rearrangement joins TRBV7-2 to TRBJ1-6; D gene ambiguous. The CDR3 sequence is 17 residues long. The V gene lost 3 bases and the J gene lost 13 bases, with 25 bases spanning the gap. Germline V CDR1 and CDR2: SGHTA, FQGNSA. CDR3 bases: TGTGCCAGCAGCTTGGGTGGAGGGTCAAACTACATTTCCCCCCTCCACTTT. This sequence encodes CASSLGGGSNYISPLHF.